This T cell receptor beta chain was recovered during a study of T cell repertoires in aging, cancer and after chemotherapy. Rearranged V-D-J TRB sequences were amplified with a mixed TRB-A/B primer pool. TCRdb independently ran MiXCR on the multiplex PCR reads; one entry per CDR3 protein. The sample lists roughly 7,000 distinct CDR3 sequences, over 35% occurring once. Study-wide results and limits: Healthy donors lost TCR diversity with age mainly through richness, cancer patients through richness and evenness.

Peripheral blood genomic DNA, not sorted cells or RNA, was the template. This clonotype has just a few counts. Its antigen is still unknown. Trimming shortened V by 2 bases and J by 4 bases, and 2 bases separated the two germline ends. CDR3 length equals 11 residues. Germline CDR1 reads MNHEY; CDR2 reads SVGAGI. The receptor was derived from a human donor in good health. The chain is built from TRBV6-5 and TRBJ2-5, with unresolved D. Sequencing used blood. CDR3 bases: TGTGCCAGCAGTTACGGAGAGACCCAGTACTTC. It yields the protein CASSYGETQYF.